This is a list of T cell receptor beta chains from one sample in a study of cytomegalovirus exposure and HLA in healthy donors. Clones were read by immunoSEQ multiplex PCR, and TCRdb kept only the in-frame ones, dropping some. The sample's table shows 70,000 or so clones. Sequencing used PBMCs. These receptor sequences come from a female donor in good health and CMV-seropositive. The CDR3 runs from the conserved cysteine through the conserved F or W. The D gene is left open where the match is weak.

>TRBJ2-3|TRBD2|TRBV19
CASRPFPSGGADTQYF
TGTGCCAGTAGGCCCTTCCCTAGCGGGGGCGCAGATACGCAGTATTTT
>TRBJ2-5|-|TRBV15
CATSRAILVQETQYF
TGTGCCACCAGCAGAGCCATCCTAGTCCAAGAGACCCAGTACTTC
>TRBJ2-7|TRBD2|TRBV4-2
CASSHTSGESYEQYF
TGTGCCAGCAGCCACACTAGCGGGGAGTCCTACGAGCAGTACTTC
>TRBJ2-7|-|TRBV9
CASSPMESSYEQYF
TGTGCCAGCAGCCCAATGGAGAGCTCCTACGAGCAGTACTTC
>TRBJ1-2|-|TRBV6-4
CASSDSSRDTGGYTF
TGTGCCAGCAGTGACTCGAGTCGGGATACGGGGGGCTACACCTTC
>TRBJ1-1|-|TRBV6-1
CASSEQGEGTEAFF
TGTGCCAGCAGTGAACAGGGTGAAGGCACTGAAGCTTTCTTT
>TRBJ2-1|TRBD1|TRBV4-3
CASSQETEGQGPYNEQFF
TGCGCCAGCAGCCAAGAAACGGAGGGACAGGGGCCCTACAATGAGCAGTTCTTC
>TRBJ2-3|TRBD2|TRBV30
CAWSDLGGLAGRTDTQYF
TGTGCCTGGAGTGATCTGGGCGGACTAGCGGGACGCACAGATACGCAGTATTTT
>TRBJ2-7|-|TRBV9
CASSPRTATYEQYF
TGTGCCAGCAGCCCCCGGACAGCCACCTACGAGCAGTACTTC
>TRBJ1-2|-|TRBV5-6
CASSPLSQAEGYTF
TGTGCCAGCAGCCCTCTATCTCAGGCCGAGGGCTACACCTTC
>TRBJ2-7|-|TRBV10-3
CAISESGGNSYEQYF
TGTGCCATCAGTGAGTCTGGCGGGAACTCCTACGAGCAGTACTTC
>TRBJ2-5|TRBD2|TRBV28
CASSSWGSGRLQETQYF
TGTGCCAGCAGCTCCTGGGGTAGCGGGAGACTCCAAGAGACCCAGTACTTC
>TRBJ2-5|TRBD1|TRBV19
CASGRQGEGETQYF
TGTGCCAGTGGGAGACAGGGGGAGGGGGAGACCCAGTACTTC
>TRBJ2-1|-|TRBV9
CASSGQGGNYVDEQFF
TGTGCCAGCAGCGGCCAAGGGGGTAATTATGTTGATGAGCAGTTCTTC
>TRBJ1-2|-|TRBV28
CASSLVEGIYGYTF
TGTGCCAGCAGTTTGGTAGAGGGTATTTATGGCTACACCTTC
>TRBJ2-5|TRBD1|TRBV18
CASSPRQGTVETQYF
TGTGCCAGCTCACCCCGACAGGGAACCGTGGAGACCCAGTACTTC
>TRBJ1-1|-|TRBV20-1
CSASRGGEAFF
TGCAGTGCTAGTCGAGGGGGAGAAGCTTTCTTT
>TRBJ2-7|-|TRBV5-1
CAWRIHEQYF
TGCGCCTGGAGGATCCACGAGCAGTACTTC
>TRBJ1-1|-|TRBV5-1
CASSPETGEDFF
TGCGCCAGCAGCCCGGAGACCGGTGAAGATTTCTTT
>TRBJ1-1|TRBD1|TRBV29-1
CSVRQGDTEAFF
TGCAGCGTTCGACAGGGGGACACTGAAGCTTTCTTT
>TRBJ1-3|-|TRBV4-1
CASSQDLGNTIYF
TGCGCCAGCAGCCAAGATCTCGGAAACACCATATATTTT
>TRBJ1-3|TRBD1|TRBV7-9
CASSYVIGQGASGNTIYF
TGTGCCAGCAGTTACGTTATCGGCCAGGGGGCTTCTGGAAACACCATATATTTT
>TRBJ1-2|TRBD1|TRBV28
CASTTGGGSYGYTF
TGTGCCAGCACGACAGGGGGCGGGAGCTATGGCTACACCTTC
>TRBJ2-3|TRBD2|TRBV6-1
CASSAGTSGNGLSRDTQYF
TGTGCCAGCAGTGCCGGGACTAGCGGGAACGGTTTGAGTCGAGATACGCAGTATTTT
>TRBJ2-7|TRBD1|TRBV5-6
CASSLPRTGAVEQYF
TGTGCCAGCAGCTTGCCCCGGACAGGGGCGGTCGAGCAGTACTTC
>TRBJ1-1|TRBD1|TRBV28
CASHPPMRGLGTEAFF
TGTGCCAGCCACCCTCCTATGAGGGGGCTCGGCACTGAAGCTTTCTTT
>TRBJ2-5|TRBD2|TRBV6-5
CASSTYHGGGETQYF
TGTGCCAGCAGTACCTACCATGGCGGGGGGGAGACCCAGTACTTC
>TRBJ1-1|-|TRBV6-4
CASSDSKAGWNTEAFF
TGTGCCAGCAGTGACTCGAAGGCAGGGTGGAACACTGAAGCTTTCTTT
>TRBJ2-7|TRBD2|TRBV18
CASSPQRGSSYEQYF
TGTGCCAGCTCACCACAGCGGGGGTCCTCCTACGAGCAGTACTTC
>TRBJ1-5|-|TRBV19
CASSSGYYQPQHF
TGTGCCAGTAGTTCGGGGTACTATCAGCCCCAGCATTTT
>TRBJ2-1|-|TRBV7-9
CASRSGILNEQFF
TGTGCCAGCAGGTCGGGGATACTCAATGAGCAGTTCTTC
>TRBJ2-5|-|TRBV7-9
CASSFSLETQYF
TGTGCCAGCAGCTTCTCTCTGGAGACCCAGTACTTC
>TRBJ2-1|-|TRBV7-2
CASSPSPVIEQFF
TGTGCCAGCAGCCCGAGTCCGGTAATTGAGCAGTTCTTC
>TRBJ1-1|TRBD1|TRBV7-9
CASSFATGVRMNTEAFF
TGTGCCAGCAGCTTCGCTACAGGGGTACGCATGAACACTGAAGCTTTCTTT
>TRBJ2-7|-|TRBV7-9
CASSFGQGFSYEQYF
-
>TRBJ1-1|-|TRBV7-9
CASNNQAFVAVNTEAFF
TGTGCCAGCAACAATCAGGCCTTTGTGGCCGTTAACACTGAAGCTTTCTTT
>TRBJ1-2|-|TRBV6-5
CASSLDRIYGYTF
TGTGCCAGCAGCCTTGACAGGATCTATGGCTACACCTTC
>TRBJ2-1|TRBD2|TRBV19
CASSTGTTNYNEQFF
TGTGCCAGTAGTACCGGGACTACCAACTACAATGAGCAGTTCTTC
>TRBJ1-2|TRBD1|TRBV28
CASSSGGYGYTF
TGTGCCAGCAGCTCAGGGGGTTATGGCTACACCTTC
>TRBJ2-5|TRBD1|TRBV5-8
CASSLRDRGQETQYF
TGTGCCAGCAGCCTCCGGGACAGGGGTCAAGAGACCCAGTACTTC
>TRBJ2-7|TRBD2|TRBV4-3
CASSHGTSDAYEQYF
TGCGCCAGCAGCCATGGGACTAGCGATGCCTACGAGCAGTACTTC
>TRBJ1-1|-|TRBV30
CVSGRPWTEAFF
TGTGTCTCGGGTCGGCCCTGGACTGAAGCTTTCTTT
>TRBJ2-3|-|TRBV29-1
CSVGGSTDTQYF
TGCAGCGTTGGGGGCAGCACAGATACGCAGTATTTT
>TRBJ1-2|-|TRBV10-1
CASSEGREAGGYTF
TGCGCCAGCAGTGAAGGCAGGGAAGCCGGTGGCTACACCTTC
>TRBJ2-5|TRBD1|TRBV7-9
CASSPPRTGRQETQYF
TGTGCCAGCAGCCCCCCCCGGACAGGGAGGCAAGAGACCCAGTACTTC
>TRBJ2-7|TRBD1|TRBV2
CASSEMGQGSPYEQYF
TGTGCCAGCAGTGAAATGGGACAGGGATCCCCCTACGAGCAGTACTTC
>TRBJ1-6|TRBD1|TRBV4-1
CASSPGTGGNYNSHLHF
TGCGCCAGCAGCCCAGGGACAGGGGGTAACTATAATTCACACCTCCACTTT
>TRBJ1-2|-|TRBV30
CACTLRATYGYTF
TGTGCCTGCACCCTGAGGGCTACCTATGGCTACACCTTC
>TRBJ2-3|TRBD2|TRBV29-1
CSVDGGGRADTQYF
TGCAGCGTTGACGGGGGGGGGAGGGCAGATACGCAGTATTTT
>TRBJ2-7|-|TRBV9
CASSVDSAYEQYF
TGTGCCAGCAGCGTTGACAGCGCCTACGAGCAGTACTTC
>TRBJ2-1|TRBD1|TRBV5-1
CASSGGRDSVFYEQFF
TGCGCCAGCAGCGGAGGCCGGGACAGTGTTTTCTATGAGCAGTTCTTC
>TRBJ1-4|TRBD1|TRBV5-1
CASSFRGPDNEKLFF
TGCGCCAGCAGCTTCAGGGGGCCGGATAATGAAAAACTGTTTTTT